These T cell receptor beta chains were read from a single sample in a study of CXCR3-negative and CXCR3-positive naive CD8 T cells. Reprocessing the 5' RACE reads, TCRdb reports a single entry for every CDR3 protein and omits DNA. The sample's table shows just under 45,000 distinct CDR3 sequences. Sequencing was done on a sample of memory CD8+ T cells from blood. Every receptor here comes from a human donor in good health. Some clones in this sample may be carry-over from other donors' samples. Each CDR3 is given with its conserved first and last residue. Each record gives: V gene, J gene, CDR3 protein.

TRBV12-3/TRBV12-4,TRBJ2-2,CASSLTAGVTGELFF
TRBV5-6,TRBJ2-7,CASSLAADTYEQYF
TRBV28,TRBJ2-2,CASSLGVGTGELFF
TRBV5-4,TRBJ2-1,CASTQFSGTFNEQFF
TRBV29-1,TRBJ2-4,CSAPIGGAGNIQYF
TRBV2,TRBJ1-1,CASMSTETIRAAFF
TRBV6-5,TRBJ1-1,CASSYSPEGNTEAFF
TRBV20-1,TRBJ2-2,CSARVVAKGPNTGELFF
TRBV28,TRBJ2-5,CASSERQYQETQYF
TRBV20-1,TRBJ2-3,CSASRLAGGPSTDTQYF
TRBV30,TRBJ2-7,CAWSDRAWDEQYF
TRBV15,TRBJ2-1,CATSSLGDEQTSYNEQFF
TRBV12-3/TRBV12-4,TRBJ1-4,CASSPGTGGITNEKLFF
TRBV9,TRBJ2-7,CASSPGGAEKYF
TRBV4-2,TRBJ1-1,CASSQDFPDSLEAFF
TRBV28,TRBJ1-6,CASSPGGSSSSYNSPLHF
TRBV7-9,TRBJ2-1,CASRPLDEQFF
TRBV7-9,TRBJ1-3,CASSSRKTGRGNTIYF
TRBV27,TRBJ1-2,CASSLRTGGFYGYTF
TRBV7-6,TRBJ1-1,CASSFTANTEAFF
TRBV7-9,TRBJ2-1,CASSLTSGTYNEQFF
TRBV7-9,TRBJ1-2,CASSLDHYGYTF
TRBV28,TRBJ2-3,CASSPGGPDTQYF
TRBV28,TRBJ2-7,CASLKDSNYEQYF
TRBV28,TRBJ2-5,CASSKSGGLVVQETQYF
TRBV29-1,TRBJ2-7,CSVEYRPYEQYF
TRBV20-1,TRBJ1-5,CSARDRVENQPQHF
TRBV30,TRBJ2-7,CAWNPGTDYEQYF
TRBV13,TRBJ2-5,CATTGQGDRDYQQETQYF
TRBV4-3,TRBJ2-1,CASSQVSGQGGNEQFF
TRBV9,TRBJ2-1,CASSPGEQYNEQFF
TRBV6-5,TRBJ1-2,CASSYSALGGGYTF
TRBV11-2,TRBJ2-3,CASSSEVSADTQYF
TRBV6-2/TRBV6-3,TRBJ2-1,CASKELAGEPYNEQFF
TRBV20-1,TRBJ2-1,CSATWGNEQFF
TRBV7-9,TRBJ2-1,CASSLAGQGPDYNEQFF
TRBV28,TRBJ2-1,CASSLPSAANEQFF
TRBV6-4,TRBJ2-3,CASSQGESATDTQYF
TRBV29-1,TRBJ2-2,CSVSSGRDFTGELFF
TRBV20-1,TRBJ2-3,CSAKSGTGEFTDTQYF
TRBV25-1,TRBJ2-1,CVSLGKASSYNEQFF
TRBV6-4,TRBJ2-3,CASSDGATPGTGSTDTQYF
TRBV3-1,TRBJ2-7,CASSQGLAGGPGGEQYF
TRBV9,TRBJ2-2,CASVDREGAGGELFF
TRBV10-2,TRBJ2-2,CASRGRDGDSTGELFF
TRBV29-1,TRBJ2-5,CSAPLSGQETRYF
TRBV20-1,TRBJ2-1,CSARDQSGAAWDEQFF
TRBV14,TRBJ2-1,CASSQGPGLHEQFF
TRBV5-1,TRBJ2-1,CASSLDSSEQFF
TRBV11-2,TRBJ2-5,CASSLEPQETQYF
TRBV21-1,TRBJ1-5,CASSKTGHQPQHF
TRBV12-3/TRBV12-4,TRBJ2-1,CASSSGQHNEQFF
TRBV15,TRBJ1-6,CATSRDQRNSPLHF
TRBV2,TRBJ2-7,CASSPGTGNYEQYF
TRBV12-3/TRBV12-4,TRBJ1-1,CASSAGTANTEAFF
TRBV7-9,TRBJ1-6,CASERTGEDSPLHF
TRBV7-9,TRBJ1-4,CASSDSLGEKLFF
TRBV28,TRBJ2-3,CASSSRNADTQYF
TRBV4-3,TRBJ2-1,CASSQDYSGGYNEQFF
TRBV28,TRBJ2-2,CASSFDGKELFF